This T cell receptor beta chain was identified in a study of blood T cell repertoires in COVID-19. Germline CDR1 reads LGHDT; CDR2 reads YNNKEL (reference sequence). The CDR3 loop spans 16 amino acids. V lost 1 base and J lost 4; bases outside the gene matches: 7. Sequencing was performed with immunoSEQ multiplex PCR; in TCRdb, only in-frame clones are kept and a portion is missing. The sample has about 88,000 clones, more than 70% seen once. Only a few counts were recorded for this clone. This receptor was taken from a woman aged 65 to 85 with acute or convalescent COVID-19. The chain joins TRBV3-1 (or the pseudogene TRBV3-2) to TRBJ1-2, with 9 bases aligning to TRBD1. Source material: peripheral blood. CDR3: CASSQAGTGRGYGYTF. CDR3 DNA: TGTGCCAGCAGCCAAGCGGGGACAGGGCGGGGCTATGGCTACACCTTC.